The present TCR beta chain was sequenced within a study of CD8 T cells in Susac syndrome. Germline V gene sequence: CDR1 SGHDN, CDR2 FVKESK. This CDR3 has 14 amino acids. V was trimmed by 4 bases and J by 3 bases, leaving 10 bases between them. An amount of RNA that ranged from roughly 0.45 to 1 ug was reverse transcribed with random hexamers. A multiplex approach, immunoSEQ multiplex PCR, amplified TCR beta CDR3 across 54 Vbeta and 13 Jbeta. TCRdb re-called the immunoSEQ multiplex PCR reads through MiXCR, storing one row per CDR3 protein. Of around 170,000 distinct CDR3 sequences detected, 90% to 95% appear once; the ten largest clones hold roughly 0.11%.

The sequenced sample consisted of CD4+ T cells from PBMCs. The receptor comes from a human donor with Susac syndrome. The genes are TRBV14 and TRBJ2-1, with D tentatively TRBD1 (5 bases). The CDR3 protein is CASSPAGYYNEQFF. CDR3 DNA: TGTGCCAGCAGCCCCGCAGGGTACTACAATGAGCAGTTCTTC.